This record looks at one T cell receptor (beta chain) sequence and its context. No antigen is known for it. This sample is drawn from a study of cytomegalovirus exposure and HLA in healthy donors. In the study overall: Earlier results showed roughly 120 million unique TCR beta sequences derived from about 179 million T cells.

The study's findings and limits: Clonal expansion, a later analysis showed, was greater in HLA-associated TCR beta chains than in equally common others. It was fewer than 200 TCR beta chains that were listed as cytomegalovirus-associated.

V lost 5 bases and J 0 bases, leaving 8 bases between the germline ends. CDR3 length equals 14 residues. Germline CDR1 reads KGHSH; CDR2 reads LQKENI. The PCR had 60 Vbeta and 13 Jbeta primers. Sequenced by immunoSEQ multiplex PCR; TCRdb stores in-frame clones only, minus some. The sample has about 160,000 clones; roughly 87% are singletons. V and J are TRBV18 and TRBJ1-5; D is unclear. Sequenced sample: PBMCs. The source is a man in his fifties in good health and CMV-seropositive. The CDR3 bases are TGTGCCAGCTCAACCGACAATAGCAATCAGCCCCAGCATTTT. Translating it yields CASSTDNSNQPQHF.